Listed below are T cell receptor beta chains from one sample, sequenced in a study of Graves' ophthalmopathy and Graves' hyperthyroidism. TCRdb analysed the multiplex PCR reads with MiXCR anew, one entry per CDR3 protein. The sample includes under 800,000 distinct CDR3 sequences, 22% of them seen just once. The sequencing input was peripheral blood. All receptors come from a woman aged 18-29 years with stable Graves' hyperthyroidism. Some clones in this sample may be carry-over from other donors' samples. Both conserved end residues are part of each CDR3.

TRBV13,CASSLRQESYEQYF
TRBV24-1,CATSDLGQGYKETQYF
TRBV27,CASSLYSFGTEAFF
TRBV2,CASKREPYEQYF
TRBV19,CASLSIRSVDEAFF
TRBV11-2,CASSTRERDPNYGYTF
TRBV9,CASSDPPGPNTEAFF
TRBV6-1,CASSEARVLADQETQYF
TRBV14,CASSQDEGFWVTEAFF
TRBV30,CAWNRQLNYGYTF
TRBV6-1,CASTHSSNQPQHF
TRBV15,CATSRDFNSPLHF
TRBV2,CASSGRTEAFF
TRBV20-1,CSARGPLGETQYF
TRBV12-3/TRBV12-4,CASSLGTVRNTGELFF
TRBV12-3/TRBV12-4,CASSFFRGTNEQYF
TRBV5-1,CASSFAGTSEETQYF
TRBV6-1,CASFPSPGPPYEQYF
TRBV12-3/TRBV12-4,CASSSGLAGGREQYF
TRBV27,CAGIQGELFF
TRBV11-1,CASSLVVRQGPYEAFF
TRBV28,CASRGWVDQPQHF
TRBV6-1,CASSPGTSNYGYTF
TRBV11-3,CASSLDQNTGELFF
TRBV20-1,CSASPSGIGLRLLGYTF
TRBV27,CASNPGQGAVKTQYF
TRBV10-3,CATESLDLKYF
TRBV15,CATSRASGPGETQYF
TRBV19,CASSMVNQPQHF
TRBV19,CASRLLTTTGTGDFSAAILLTF
TRBV9,CASSDPLGNTIYF
TRBV15,CATSSDRGGPQHF
TRBV2,CASSVGPRDAEAFF
TRBV20-1,CSARGGPYQETQYF
TRBV6-1,CASKSRGHLVYGYTF
TRBV24-1,CATSDPGRGGDEQYF
TRBV27,CASSLLGLGNIQYF
TRBV12-3/TRBV12-4,CASSYREGDGYTF
TRBV20-1,CSAPAGLAGGHYQETQYF
TRBV4-1,CASSHGNRGLGTQYF
TRBV2,CASSPGGGGGGQETQYF
TRBV27,CASSLSGEVPRFSYEQYF
TRBV7-3,CASSVEYTDTQYF
TRBV2,CASSESPMRGVAEQYF
TRBV6-1,CASSEVAGEETQYF
TRBV10-3,CAIKDSRDREPNQPQHF
TRBV12-3/TRBV12-4,CASSLVSRNTEAFF
TRBV6-5,CASSYRQNHLFF
TRBV12-3/TRBV12-4,CASQGSRATEAFF
TRBV7-6,CASSSSGTGNYEQYF
TRBV12-3/TRBV12-4,CASKDRADTGELFF
TRBV12-3/TRBV12-4,CAIGTGAKDTGELFF
TRBV30,CAWRAQGTETQYF